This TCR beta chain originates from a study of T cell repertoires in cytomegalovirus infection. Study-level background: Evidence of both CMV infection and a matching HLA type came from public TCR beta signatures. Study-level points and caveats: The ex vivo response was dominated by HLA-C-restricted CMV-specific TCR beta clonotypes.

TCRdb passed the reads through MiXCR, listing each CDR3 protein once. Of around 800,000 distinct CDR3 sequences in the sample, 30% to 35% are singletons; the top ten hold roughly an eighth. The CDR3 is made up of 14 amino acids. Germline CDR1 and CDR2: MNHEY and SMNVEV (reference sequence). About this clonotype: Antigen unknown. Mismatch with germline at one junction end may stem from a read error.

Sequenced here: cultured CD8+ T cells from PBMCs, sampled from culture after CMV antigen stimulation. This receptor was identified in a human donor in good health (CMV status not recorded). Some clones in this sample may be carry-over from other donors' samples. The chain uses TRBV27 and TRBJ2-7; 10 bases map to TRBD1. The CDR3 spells CVSSPRTGGYEQYF. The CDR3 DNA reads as TGTGTCAGCAGTCCACGGACAGGGGGCTACGAGCAGTACTTC.